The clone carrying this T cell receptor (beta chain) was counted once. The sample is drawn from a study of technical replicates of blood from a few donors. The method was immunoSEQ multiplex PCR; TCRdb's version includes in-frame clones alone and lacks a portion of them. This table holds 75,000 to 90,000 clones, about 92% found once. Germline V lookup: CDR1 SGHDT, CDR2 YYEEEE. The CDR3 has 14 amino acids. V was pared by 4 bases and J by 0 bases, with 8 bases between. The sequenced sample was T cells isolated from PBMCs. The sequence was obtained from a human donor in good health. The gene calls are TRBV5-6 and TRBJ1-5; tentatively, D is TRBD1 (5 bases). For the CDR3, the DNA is TGTGCCAGCAGCGGGGGGTATAGCAATCAGCCCCAGCATTTT. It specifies CASSGGYSNQPQHF.